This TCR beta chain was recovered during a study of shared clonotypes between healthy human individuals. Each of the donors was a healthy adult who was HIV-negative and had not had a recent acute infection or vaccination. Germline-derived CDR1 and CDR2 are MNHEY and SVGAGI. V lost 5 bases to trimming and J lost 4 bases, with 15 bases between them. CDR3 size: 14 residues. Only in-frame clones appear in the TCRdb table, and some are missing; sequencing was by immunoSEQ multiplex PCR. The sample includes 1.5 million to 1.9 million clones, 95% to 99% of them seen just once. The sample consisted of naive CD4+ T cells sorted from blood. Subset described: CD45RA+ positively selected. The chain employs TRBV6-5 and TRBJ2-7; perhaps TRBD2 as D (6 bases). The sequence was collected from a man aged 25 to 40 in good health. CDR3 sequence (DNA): TGTGCCAGCAGTCTTCCCGGGACTCAATACGAGCAGTACTTC. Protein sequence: CASSLPGTQYEQYF.